The following is a T cell receptor (beta chain) sequence with its context. This clonotype was counted ten times or more. There is no known antigen for this receptor. Base quality data are lacking; no much larger clone is found one base away. This entry belongs to a study of neurological immune-mediated disorders (dated by TCRdb to about 2019). General notes on the study: Using UMI-based sequencing, the study compared peripheral blood TCR-beta repertoires from patients with HTLV-I-associated myelopathy (HAM/TSP), patients with multiple sclerosis, and healthy controls. The approximately 110 TCR-beta libraries covered PBMC samples along with longitudinal samples, technical triplicates, and paired sorted CD4+ and CD8+ T-cell subsets. The cohort included around 70 subjects: approximately 14 with HAM/TSP, approximately 34 with multiple sclerosis, and around 20 healthy controls.

TCR libraries for sorted subsets were made from about 1 million sorted CD4+ or CD8+ T cells. Peripheral blood was subjected to Ficoll-Hypaque density gradient centrifugation to isolate PBMCs, which were then cryopreserved in liquid nitrogen. Paired sorted CD4+ and CD8+ subsets came from healthy controls, HAM/TSP patients and MS patients. As encoded in the germline V gene, CDR1 is SGHVS while CDR2 is FQNEAQ. The trim is 0 bases for V and 5 bases for J, with a gap of 14 bases between the germline ends. The CDR3 runs 16 amino acids, cysteine and phenylalanine included. Only the CDR3 DNA is retained, 48 bases long and in frame from the first base. To synthesize cDNA, template-switch 5'RACE was performed with a primer carrying a 10-nucleotide random unique molecular identifier so that each TCR transcript was tagged. Over 200 million TCR-beta sequences, covering 15-18 subjects, were produced in each sequencing run. The RNeasy kit was used to extract total RNA. Using the KAPA Real-time Library Amplification kit, TCR-beta VDJ regions were amplified with primers for the TCR constant region and the 5'RACE anchor. A first PCR added sample indexes and Illumina adaptors, after which a second PCR increased the library yield. After Ampure bead purification, the roughly 650 bp TCR product was size-selected on a 2% E-gel SizeSelection system. Before pooling, libraries had their quality checked on a Bioanalyzer, their concentration measured with Qubit, and their quantity determined with the Kapa Library Quantification kit. An Illumina HiSeq 2500 was used to sequence the libraries paired-end at 2 x 150 bp. To increase sequence diversity, 25-30% phiX was spiked into each library pool. In the original analysis: The UMI-based MiGEC pipeline processed quality-filtered reads and removed over 90% of raw TCR sequences during error correction. IMGT germline references were used for aligning VDJ genes, and each clonotype was defined as a unique CDR3 amino acid sequence together with its V-J genes. Clonal expansion, Shannon diversity and CDR3 relatedness (CalcPairwiseDistances, ClusterSamples) were evaluated with VDJtools, and phylogenetic trees were built with CLCbio workbench. A clone was classed as expanded if it had 8 or more unique UMIs, a cutoff based on coefficient-of-variation modelling across technical triplicates. Using fastp trimming at Q25 and MiXCR clonotype assembly, TCRdb reanalyzed the public sequencing data and kept in-frame beta chains. Each record represents a unique CDR3 protein, reported with the most common genes and DNA among its rows. TCRdb's processing, not the authors' own work, is the source of the V and J calls. This sample gives some 30,000 distinct CDR3 sequences in total; roughly 25% of them show up just once. 25% to 30% of the sample belongs to the ten largest clones.

Paper-wide results and their limitations: TCR clonal expansion was highest in HAM/TSP patients and lowest in MS patients, with MS patients falling below even healthy controls. No identical CDR3 amino acid sequences were found to be shared among expanded clones across subjects, suggesting that TCR-beta repertoires were private in all groups.

This chain is built from TRBV7-8 and TRBJ1-5, and possibly TRBD1, on 5 matching bases. The sequencing sample was made of CD4+ T cells from blood. The sequence was collected from a man aged 50-59 years with HTLV-1-associated myelopathy (HAM/TSP). The CDR3 amino acid sequence is: CASSLARRGRDQPQHF. Here is the DNA: TGTGCCAGCAGCTTAGCGCGTCGGGGGAGGGATCAGCCCCAGCATTTT.